Listed below are T cell receptor beta chains from one sample, sequenced in a study of T cells in Graves' hyperthyroidism and ophthalmopathy. TCRdb re-derived calls from the multiplex PCR reads in MiXCR, one entry per CDR3 protein. The sample shows 300,000 to 400,000 distinct CDR3 sequences, about 18% of them seen only once. Sequenced: blood. The receptor set was obtained from a woman between 50 and 59 years old with Graves' hyperthyroidism. CDR3s include the opening cysteine and the closing phenylalanine or tryptophan. The D gene is left open where the match is weak. Some rows mark clone size as missing; the rest say once, few, many or name a class of expanded clone.

CDR3: CSARRDGNTEAFF
DNA: TGCAGTGCTAGGCGGGACGGGAACACTGAAGCTTTCTTT
D: NA
J: TRBJ1-1
V: TRBV20-1
size: NA

CDR3: CSALGAGDTGELFF
DNA: TGCAGTGCCTTAGGGGCGGGGGACACCGGGGAGCTGTTTTTT
D: TRBD2
J: TRBJ2-2
V: TRBV20-1
size: few

CDR3: CASRDPGDTQYF
DNA: TGTGCCAGCAGAGACCCCGGAGATACGCAGTATTTT
D: NA
J: TRBJ2-3
V: TRBV11-1
size: many

CDR3: CASSLDGGTTGANVLTF
DNA: TGCGCCAGCAGCTTGGATGGGGGTACTACTGGGGCCAACGTCCTGACTTTC
D: NA
J: TRBJ2-6
V: TRBV5-1
size: NA

CDR3: CASSPRNTGVAKNTIYF
DNA: TGTGCCAGCTCACCACGAAATACAGGGGTCGCCAAAAACACCATATATTTT
D: TRBD1
J: TRBJ1-3
V: TRBV18
size: NA

CDR3: CASSPPGRQETQYF
DNA: TGTGCCAGCAGCCCCCCGGGACGTCAAGAGACCCAGTACTTC
D: NA
J: TRBJ2-5
V: TRBV11-3
size: NA

CDR3: CASTIRGELFF
DNA: TGTGCCAGCACCATTCGCGGGGAGCTGTTTTTT
D: NA
J: TRBJ2-2
V: TRBV2
size: many

CDR3: CASSVRGASYNEQFF
DNA: TGTGCCAGCAGCGTACGGGGCGCATCCTACAATGAGCAGTTCTTC
D: NA
J: TRBJ2-1
V: TRBV9
size: NA

CDR3: CSARDEGTDYYGYTF
DNA: TGCAGTGCTAGAGATGAAGGGACAGACTACTATGGCTACACCTTC
D: TRBD1
J: TRBJ1-2
V: TRBV20-1
size: NA

CDR3: CASSEGPMGFSGTDTQYF
DNA: TGTGCCAGCAGTGAAGGGCCGATGGGTTTCTCGGGCACAGATACGCAGTATTTT
D: NA
J: TRBJ2-3
V: TRBV6-1
size: few

CDR3: CASSFSPVGRTSNEQFF
DNA: TGTGCCAGCAGTTTCTCGCCTGTCGGGAGGACCAGCAATGAGCAGTTCTTC
D: TRBD2
J: TRBJ2-1
V: TRBV6-6
size: few

CDR3: CASSQAGDEQYF
DNA: TGTGCCAGCTCGCAGGCAGGGGACGAGCAGTACTTC
D: NA
J: TRBJ2-7
V: TRBV18
size: many

CDR3: CASSSTSAFFF
DNA: TGTGCCAGCAGTTCCACTAGCGCTTTCTTCTTC
D: TRBD2
J: TRBJ2-1
V: TRBV2
size: NA

CDR3: CAWESKNIQYF
DNA: TGTGCCTGGGAGAGCAAAAACATTCAGTACTTC
D: NA
J: TRBJ2-4
V: TRBV30
size: many

CDR3: CSARPSLGEQYF
DNA: TGCAGTGCTAGACCTAGCCTTGGCGAGCAGTACTTC
D: NA
J: TRBJ2-7
V: TRBV20-1
size: many

CDR3: CASSLDNYNEQFF
DNA: TGTGCCAGCAGTTTAGACAATTACAATGAGCAGTTCTTC
D: NA
J: TRBJ2-1
V: TRBV27
size: few

CDR3: CASSEVRDPYEQYF
DNA: TGCGCCAGCAGTGAAGTCAGGGACCCCTACGAGCAGTACTTC
D: NA
J: TRBJ2-7
V: TRBV10-2
size: many

CDR3: CASSLGDRGYEQYF
DNA: TGCGCCAGCAGCTTAGGGGACAGGGGCTACGAGCAGTACTTC
D: TRBD1
J: TRBJ2-7
V: TRBV5-1
size: few

CDR3: CASSQHRPGTANTGELFF
DNA: TGTGCCAGCAGCCAACATCGACCCGGGACAGCGAACACCGGGGAGCTGTTTTTT
D: TRBD1
J: TRBJ2-2
V: TRBV3-1
size: many

CDR3: CSVAGGLDEQFF
DNA: TGCAGCGTAGCCGGAGGGTTGGATGAGCAGTTCTTC
D: NA
J: TRBJ2-1
V: TRBV29-1
size: few

CDR3: CSAFLPAETQYF
DNA: TGCAGTGCATTTCTCCCGGCCGAGACCCAGTACTTC
D: NA
J: TRBJ2-5
V: TRBV20-1
size: few

CDR3: CASSQAAGMGLETQYF
DNA: TGTGCCAGCAGCCAAGCCGCCGGGATGGGGTTAGAGACCCAGTACTTC
D: NA
J: TRBJ2-5
V: TRBV3-1
size: few

CDR3: CAISKGRGLEDSPLHF
DNA: TGTGCCATCAGTAAAGGGAGGGGGTTGGAAGATTCACCCCTCCACTTT
D: NA
J: TRBJ1-6
V: TRBV10-3
size: few

CDR3: CASSLALAGGDEQFF
DNA: TGTGCCAGCAGCTTAGCACTAGCGGGAGGGGATGAGCAGTTCTTC
D: TRBD2
J: TRBJ2-1
V: TRBV7-9
size: few

CDR3: CASSFSPGTGAHGYTF
DNA: TGTGCCAGCAGTTTTAGCCCGGGGACAGGGGCGCATGGCTACACCTTC
D: TRBD1
J: TRBJ1-2
V: TRBV12-3/TRBV12-4
size: NA

CDR3: CASSLTGFYEQYF
DNA: TGTGCCAGCAGTTTGACAGGGTTCTACGAGCAGTACTTC
D: TRBD1
J: TRBJ2-7
V: TRBV28
size: many

CDR3: CASSARGQGYGYTF
DNA: TGTGCCAGCAGTGCTCGTGGACAGGGCTATGGCTACACCTTC
D: TRBD1
J: TRBJ1-2
V: TRBV6-2/TRBV6-3
size: NA

CDR3: CASSELGAEETEAFF
DNA: TGTGCCAGCAGTGAATTGGGGGCCGAGGAGACTGAAGCTTTCTTT
D: NA
J: TRBJ1-1
V: TRBV25-1
size: NA

CDR3: CASSSTGVGYTF
DNA: TGTGCCAGCAGCTCGACAGGGGTTGGCTACACCTTC
D: TRBD1
J: TRBJ1-2
V: TRBV7-9
size: few

CDR3: CASSLSGHTEAFF
DNA: TGTGCCAGCAGCTTGTCGGGGCACACTGAAGCTTTCTTT
D: NA
J: TRBJ1-1
V: TRBV7-3
size: few

CDR3: CASSSYSNTEAFF
DNA: TGTGCCAGCAGCTCGTACAGCAACACTGAAGCTTTCTTT
D: NA
J: TRBJ1-1
V: TRBV7-3
size: NA

CDR3: CATSRDLAGGSPLHF
DNA: TGTGCCACCAGCAGAGATCTAGCAGGGGGGTCACCCCTCCACTTT
D: TRBD1
J: TRBJ1-6
V: TRBV15
size: few

CDR3: CASSDVSDYEQYF
DNA: TGTGCCAGCAGTGACGTAAGCGACTACGAGCAGTACTTC
D: NA
J: TRBJ2-7
V: TRBV2
size: many

CDR3: CASSLASRYTQYF
DNA: TGTGCCAGCAGTTTAGCTAGCCGGTATACGCAGTATTTT
D: NA
J: TRBJ2-3
V: TRBV28
size: few

CDR3: CASSYWGGQGGTEAFF
DNA: TGCGCCAGCAGCTACTGGGGGGGACAGGGTGGAACTGAAGCTTTCTTT
D: TRBD1
J: TRBJ1-1
V: TRBV5-1
size: few

CDR3: CAWAGLANNEQFF
DNA: TGTGCCTGGGCGGGACTAGCGAACAATGAGCAGTTCTTC
D: TRBD2
J: TRBJ2-1
V: TRBV30
size: NA

CDR3: CASSLQGGGTEAFF
DNA: TGCGCCAGCAGCTTGCAGGGGGGAGGCACTGAAGCTTTCTTT
D: TRBD1
J: TRBJ1-1
V: TRBV5-1
size: many

CDR3: CASSQTTGLGEKLFF
DNA: TGTGCCAGCAGCCAAACTACAGGGCTGGGTGAAAAACTGTTTTTT
D: NA
J: TRBJ1-4
V: TRBV7-6
size: few

CDR3: CASRRLGGGAEAFF
DNA: TGTGCCAGCAGAAGGCTGGGAGGCGGGGCTGAAGCTTTCTTT
D: NA
J: TRBJ1-1
V: TRBV2
size: NA

CDR3: CASSLNPGLESDTQYF
DNA: TGTGCCAGCAGCTTAAACCCGGGACTAGAGTCAGATACGCAGTATTTT
D: TRBD2
J: TRBJ2-3
V: TRBV7-3
size: many

CDR3: CASLGSYNSPLHF
DNA: TGTGCCAGTTTGGGGTCCTATAATTCACCCCTCCACTTT
D: NA
J: TRBJ1-6
V: TRBV19
size: few

CDR3: CATSRNRLTGEPNEKLFF
DNA: TGTGCCACCAGCAGGAACAGACTTACAGGGGAACCTAATGAAAAACTGTTTTTT
D: TRBD1
J: TRBJ1-4
V: TRBV15
size: NA

CDR3: CASRKKTSTDTQYF
DNA: TGTGCCAGCAGAAAGAAAACTAGCACAGATACGCAGTATTTT
D: NA
J: TRBJ2-3
V: TRBV6-1
size: NA